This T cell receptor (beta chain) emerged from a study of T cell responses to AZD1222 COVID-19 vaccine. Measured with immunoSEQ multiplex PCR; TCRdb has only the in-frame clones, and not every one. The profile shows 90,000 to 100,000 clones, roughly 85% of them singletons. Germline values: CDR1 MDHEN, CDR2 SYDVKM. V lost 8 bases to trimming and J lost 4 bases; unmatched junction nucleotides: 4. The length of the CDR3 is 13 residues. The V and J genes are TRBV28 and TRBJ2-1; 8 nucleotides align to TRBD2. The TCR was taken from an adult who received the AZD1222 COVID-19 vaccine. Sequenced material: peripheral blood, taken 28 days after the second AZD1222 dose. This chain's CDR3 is CASWTSLYNEQFF. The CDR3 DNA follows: TGTGCCAGCTGGACTAGCCTGTACAATGAGCAGTTCTTC. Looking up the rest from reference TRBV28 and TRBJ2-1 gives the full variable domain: DVKVTQSSRYLVKRTGEKVFLECVQDMDHENMFWYRQDPGLGLRLIYFSYDVKMKEKGDIPEGYSVSREKKERFSLILESASTNQTSMYLCASWTSLYNEQFFGPGTRLTVL.